A single sample gave rise to the 7 T cell receptor beta chains below, sequenced in a study of T cell responses to AZD1222 COVID-19 vaccine. The protocol was immunoSEQ multiplex PCR, while the TCRdb copy is restricted to in-frame clones and leaves out a portion. The data hold 75,000 to 100,000 clones, with about 85% observed a single time. The material was peripheral blood, obtained on day 0 of AZD1222 vaccination. All receptors come from an adult in good health.

The V and J genes are TRBV9 and TRBJ1-1; D is perhaps TRBD1 (5 bases). The CDR3 loop spans 14 amino acids. Deletions cut 4 bases from V and 4 bases from J, with 14 bases between. Germline V gene data show CDR1 as SGDLS and CDR2 as YYNGEE. The CDR3 nucleotides read TGTGCCAGCAGCATGACAGACTCTACCACTGAAGCTTTCTTT. Amino acid sequence: CASSMTDSTTEAFF.

The chain joins TRBV4-3 to TRBJ1-1, with D unclear. The germline V and J ends were trimmed by 4 bases and 1 base, with 10 bases remaining between them. The CDR3 is 14 amino acids. Germline-derived CDR1 and CDR2 are LGHNA and YSLEER. CDR3 residues: CASSPNFGNTEAFF. CDR3 coding DNA: TGCGCCAGCAGCCCCAATTTTGGGAACACTGAAGCTTTCTTT.

The chain links TRBV3-1 (or the pseudogene TRBV3-2) to TRBJ1-2, with 7 bases aligning to TRBD1. V shed 3 bases and J 2 bases; nucleotides not matched to a gene: 6. The CDR3 is 15 residues long. Germline CDR1 reads LGHDT; CDR2 reads YNNKEL (reference sequence). CDR3 sequence reads: CASSHLDRANYGYTF. The CDR3 bases are TGTGCCAGCAGCCATTTAGACAGGGCGAACTATGGCTACACCTTC.

The CDR3: CASSPPAAGGETQYF. As DNA, the CDR3 is TGTGCCAGCAGCCCGCCCGCGGCGGGGGGAGAGACCCAGTACTTC. V gene TRBV5-6 combines with J gene TRBJ2-5; 8 bases map to TRBD2. V lost 4 bases, J lost 4 bases, and 9 bases stayed unmatched. Per germline, CDR1 SGHDT and CDR2 YYEEEE. The length of the CDR3 is 15 residues.

This clone showed up just once. V gene TRBV14 combines with J gene TRBJ1-3; a weak D match, TRBD1 (6 bases). V lost 0 bases, J lost 5 bases, and 17 bases lay in between. The CDR3 extends over 17 amino acids. Germline-derived CDR1 and CDR2 are SGHDN and FVKESK. The CDR3 region is CASSQDRRDNWRNTIYF. Here the CDR3 DNA reads TGTGCCAGCAGCCAAGACAGGAGGGACAATTGGAGAAACACCATATATTTT.

V and J are TRBV5-6 and TRBJ2-1; no clear D. This CDR3 is built from 13 residues. Germline CDR1 reads SGHDT; CDR2 reads YYEEEE. The germline V and J ends were trimmed by 4 bases and 4 bases, with 9 bases remaining between them. The CDR3 DNA follows: TGTGCCAGCAGCCCCCCTCGTTACAATGAGCAGTTCTTC. Translating gives CASSPPRYNEQFF.

V gene TRBV5-1 combines with J gene TRBJ1-2, with a weak D call TRBD1 (5 bases). The V gene's germline CDR1 is SGHRS and CDR2 YFSETQ. The CDR3 has 14 residues. Trimming removed 0 bases from V and 4 bases from J, with 10 bases in between. Written as DNA, the CDR3 is TGCGCCAGCAGCTTGGCCGGGGGGACCTATGGCTACACCTTC. Its protein product is CASSLAGGTYGYTF.